A single sample is the source of the 15 T cell receptor beta chains below, sequenced in a study of siplizumab effects on memory and regulatory T cells. Sequenced by immunoSEQ multiplex PCR; TCRdb stores in-frame clones only, minus some. The sample shows about 100,000 clones, about 95% of them seen only once. Sequencing input: non-Treg CD4+ T cells sorted from blood. These receptor sequences come from a human donor in good health.

This clone has just one count. The chain links TRBV5-1 to TRBJ2-3, with a possible D match to TRBD1 (5 bases). Germline CDR1 reads SGHRS; CDR2 reads YFSETQ. Trimming removed 1 base from V and 9 bases from J, with 12 bases in between. The CDR3 contains 13 residues. The CDR3 reads CASSLSGQSTQYF. CDR3 bases: TGCGCCAGCAGCTTGTCTGGACAATCCACGCAGTATTTT.

This sequence joins TRBV18 and TRBJ1-1; D ambiguous. V was pared by 5 bases and J by 1 base, with 8 bases between. The CDR3 has 13 residues. Per germline, CDR1 KGHSH and CDR2 LQKENI. CDR3 protein: CASSSRGNTEAFF. In DNA, the CDR3 is TGTGCCAGCTCATCCCGAGGGAACACTGAAGCTTTCTTT. The full variable domain, rest sourced from reference TRBV18 and TRBJ1-1, is NAGVMQNPRHLVRRRGQEARLRCSPMKGHSHVYWYRQLPEEGLKFMVYLQKENIIDESGMPKERFSAEFPKEGPSILRIQQVVRGDSAAYFCASSSRGNTEAFFGQGTRLTVV.

The table lists this clone with a count of one. This chain connects TRBV18 to TRBJ2-7; D is unclear. The CDR3 has 13 residues. V lost 0 bases, J lost 6 bases, and 9 bases lay in between. Germline CDR1 reads KGHSH; CDR2 reads LQKENI. CDR3 in DNA: TGTGCCAGCTCACCACCCGGCGTCCCCGAGCAGTACTTC. Protein: CASSPPGVPEQYF.

CDR3 region: CASSETGTGRTEAFF. CDR3 bases: TGTGCTAGTTCCGAGACCGGGACAGGTAGGACTGAAGCTTTCTTT. The chain employs TRBV12-5 and TRBJ1-1, with 8 bases aligning to TRBD1. CDR3 length: 15 amino acids. From germline, CDR1 is LGHNT and CDR2 FRNRAP. V lost 8 bases to trimming and J lost 5 bases; unmatched junction nucleotides: 13. Using reference TRBV12-5 and TRBJ1-1 for the parts outside the CDR3, the full variable domain is DARVTQTPRHKVTEMGQEVTMRCQPILGHNTVFWYRQTMMQGLELLAYFRNRAPLDDSGMPKDRFSAEMPDATLATLKIQPSEPRDSAVYFCASSETGTGRTEAFFGQGTRLTVV.

The CDR3 DNA reads TGTGCCAGCAGTTACTCTCCGAAGCTGACGGGCACAGATACGCAGTATTTT. Translation gives CASSYSPKLTGTDTQYF. The chain combines TRBV6-7 with TRBJ2-3; unclear D gene. TRBV6-7 has ORF status, its function being uncertain. Between the trimmed V and J ends, which lost 0 bases and 1 base, there was a span of 14 bases. The CDR3 totals 17 residues.

The chain joins TRBV6-1 to TRBJ2-3; 7 bases align to TRBD2. The V segment lost 10 bases and the J segment 1 base; nucleotides outside the gene matches: 8. Looked up from germline, CDR1 is MNHNS and CDR2 is SASEGT. The CDR3 runs 14 residues. CDR3 nucleotides: TGTGCCACGCACACTAGCGCGGGCACAGATACGCAGTATTTT. This codes for CATHTSAGTDTQYF.

Only one count was recorded for this clone. The chain has TRBV2 and TRBJ2-7; tentatively, D is TRBD2 (6 bases). Germline V gene data show CDR1 as SNHLY and CDR2 as FYNNEI. The length of the CDR3 is 14 residues. Trimming shortened V by 7 bases and J by 0 bases, and 13 bases separated the two germline ends. DNA for the CDR3: TGTGCCAGCAACATAGCGGAGAGCTCCTACGAGCAGTACTTC. Protein product: CASNIAESSYEQYF.

J is TRBJ1-5 and V is TRBV18; D not resolved. Germline V gene data show CDR1 as KGHSH and CDR2 as LQKENI. The ends were cut back, 1 base at V and 0 bases at J, with 10 bases in the middle. This CDR3 is 16 amino acids long. The chain's CDR3 is CASSPQGGISNQPQHF. The CDR3 bases are TGTGCCAGCTCACCACAGGGAGGGATTAGCAATCAGCCCCAGCATTTT.

This chain joins TRBV5-1 and TRBJ2-1; 9 bases are shared with TRBD1. Germline trimming cut 5 bases from V and 4 bases from J; bases unmatched to any gene: 13. CDR3 length: 17 residues. Per germline, CDR1 SGHRS and CDR2 YFSETQ. The CDR3 DNA sequence: TGCGCCAGCAGAAGTATACAGGGGGCGCCGGAATACAATGAGCAGTTCTTC. Translated: CASRSIQGAPEYNEQFF.

The V gene is TRBV18, the J gene TRBJ1-2; D gene ambiguous. The CDR3 is made up of 13 amino acids. Germline CDR1 KGHSH, CDR2 LQKENI. V was trimmed by 5 bases and J by 2 bases, leaving 9 bases between them. CDR3 loop: CASSTSENYGYTF. CDR3 bases: TGTGCCAGCTCAACGTCGGAGAACTATGGCTACACCTTC.

This clone occurred once. The chain combines TRBV11-2 with TRBJ2-3; D not resolved. This CDR3 comprises 17 residues. The germline V gene encodes CDR1 SGHAT and CDR2 FQNNGV. Trimming removed 5 bases at V and 1 base at J, with 19 bases between. CDR3 nucleotide sequence: TGTGCCAGCAGCCCCTGGTCGATTTCCAAGGGCACAGATACGCAGTATTTT. This translates into CASSPWSISKGTDTQYF.

V and J are TRBV6-4 and TRBJ2-3, with a possible D match to TRBD2 (5 bases). Germline V CDR1 and CDR2: MRHNA, SNTAGT. V dropped 0 bases and J dropped 2 bases, with 9 bases sitting between them. This CDR3 has 15 amino acids. The CDR3 DNA sequence: TGTGCCAGCAGTGACTCGGGGAGCCCCACAGATACGCAGTATTTT. Encoded protein: CASSDSGSPTDTQYF.

This chain links TRBV11-2 with TRBJ1-4, with TRBD1 identical over 8 bases. Losses at the gene ends were 8 bases for V and 8 bases for J; bases not matched to a gene: 7. The CDR3 is made up of 13 amino acids. In germline, CDR1 is SGHAT, CDR2 FQNNGV. CDR3 in amino acids: CASGRDRPEKLFF. DNA for the CDR3: TGTGCCAGCGGCCGGGACAGGCCGGAAAAACTGTTTTTT.

The V call is TRBV12-5, the J call TRBJ2-3; D is unclear. V was clipped by 2 bases and J by 1 base, with 4 bases between them. Germline V gene sequence: CDR1 LGHNT, CDR2 FRNRAP. CDR3 size: 13 residues. The CDR3 DNA sequence: TGTGCTAGTGGTTTGTGGGGCACAGATACGCAGTATTTT. Translation gives CASGLWGTDTQYF.

This rearrangement joins TRBV20-1 to TRBJ2-1; D gene ambiguous. Germline V gives CDR1 DFQATT, CDR2 SNEGSKA (reference sequence). V was cut by 3 bases and J by 11 bases, with 11 bases left in between. The CDR3 totals 11 residues. The CDR3 DNA follows: TGCAGTGCTAGGGGTTTCAGCCAGCAGTTCTTC. Translating gives CSARGFSQQFF.